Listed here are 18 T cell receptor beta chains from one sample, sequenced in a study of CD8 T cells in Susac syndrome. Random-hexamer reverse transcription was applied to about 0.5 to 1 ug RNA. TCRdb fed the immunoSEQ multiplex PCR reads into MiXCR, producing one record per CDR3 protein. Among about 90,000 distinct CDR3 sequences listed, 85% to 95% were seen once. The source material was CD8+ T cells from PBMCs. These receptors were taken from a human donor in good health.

The CDR3 DNA reads as TGTGCCAGTAGTGCCGACAGGGTCTATGGCTACACCTTC. Translating it yields CASSADRVYGYTF. The chain is built from TRBV19 and TRBJ1-2; TRBD1 aligns across 7 bases. The germline V gene encodes CDR1 LNHDA and CDR2 SQIVND (reference sequence). The CDR3 sequence is 13 residues long. J was trimmed by 4 bases and V by 5 bases; bases with no gene match: 4.

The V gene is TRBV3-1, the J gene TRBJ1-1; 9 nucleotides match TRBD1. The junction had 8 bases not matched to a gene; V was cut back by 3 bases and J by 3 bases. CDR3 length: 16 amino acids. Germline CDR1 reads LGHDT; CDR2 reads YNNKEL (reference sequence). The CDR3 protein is CASSHGQGFPDTEAFF. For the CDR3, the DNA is TGTGCCAGCAGCCATGGACAGGGGTTTCCAGACACTGAAGCTTTCTTT.

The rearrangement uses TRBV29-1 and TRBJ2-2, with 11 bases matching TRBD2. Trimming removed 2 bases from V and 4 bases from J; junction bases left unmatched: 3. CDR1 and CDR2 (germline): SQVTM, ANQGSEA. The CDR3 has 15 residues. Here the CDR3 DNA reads TGCAGCGTTGAAAGGACTAGCGGGCCCACCGGGGAGCTGTTTTTT. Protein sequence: CSVERTSGPTGELFF.

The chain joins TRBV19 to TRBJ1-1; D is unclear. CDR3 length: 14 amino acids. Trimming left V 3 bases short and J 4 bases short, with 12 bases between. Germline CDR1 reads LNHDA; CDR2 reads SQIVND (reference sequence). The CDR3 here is CASSISLGSTEAFF. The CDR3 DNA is TGTGCCAGTAGTATTTCACTGGGGAGCACTGAAGCTTTCTTT.

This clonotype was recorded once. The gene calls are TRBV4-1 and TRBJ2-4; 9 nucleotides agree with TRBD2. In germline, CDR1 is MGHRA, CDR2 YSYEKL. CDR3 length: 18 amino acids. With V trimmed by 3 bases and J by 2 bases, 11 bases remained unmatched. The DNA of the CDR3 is TGCGCCAGCAGCCATGCCATGGCTAGCGGGGTGTCCAAAAACATTCAGTACTTC. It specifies CASSHAMASGVSKNIQYF.

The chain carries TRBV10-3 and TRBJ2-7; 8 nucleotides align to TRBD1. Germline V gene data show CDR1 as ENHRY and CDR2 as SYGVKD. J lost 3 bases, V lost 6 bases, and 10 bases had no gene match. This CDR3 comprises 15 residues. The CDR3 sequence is CAISPDRGKGYEQYF. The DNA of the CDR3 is TGTGCCATCAGCCCCGACAGGGGAAAAGGCTACGAGCAGTACTTC.

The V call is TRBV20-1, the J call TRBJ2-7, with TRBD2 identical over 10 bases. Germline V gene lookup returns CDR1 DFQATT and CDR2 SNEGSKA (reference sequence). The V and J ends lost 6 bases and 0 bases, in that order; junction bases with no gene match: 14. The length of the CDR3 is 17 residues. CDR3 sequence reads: CSALGLAGAKSSYEQYF. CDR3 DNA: TGCAGTGCCCTAGGGCTAGCGGGGGCCAAAAGCTCCTACGAGCAGTACTTC.

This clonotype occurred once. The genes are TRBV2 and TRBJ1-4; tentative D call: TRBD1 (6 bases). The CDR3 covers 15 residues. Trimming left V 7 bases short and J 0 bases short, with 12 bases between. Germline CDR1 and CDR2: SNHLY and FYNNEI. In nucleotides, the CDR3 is TGTGCCAGCACTGAGGGGGTAGCAACTAATGAAAAACTGTTTTTT. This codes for CASTEGVATNEKLFF.

The CDR3 nucleotides are TGTGCCAGCAGTCTCGGCAGGAATAGCAATCAGCCCCAGCATTTT. Its translation: CASSLGRNSNQPQHF. The chain uses TRBV3-1 and TRBJ1-5, with D hard to call. V was pared by 6 bases and J by 0 bases, with 12 bases between. Germline V gene lookup returns CDR1 LGHDT and CDR2 YNNKEL (reference sequence). The CDR3 loop spans 15 amino acids. The full variable domain, in which reference TRBV3-1 and TRBJ1-5 provide the parts outside the CDR3, is DTAVSQTPKYLVTQMGNDKSIKCEQNLGHDTMYWYKQDSKKFLKIMFSYNNKELIINETVPNRFSPKSPDKAHLNLHINSLELGDSAVYFCASSLGRNSNQPQHFGDGTRLSIL.

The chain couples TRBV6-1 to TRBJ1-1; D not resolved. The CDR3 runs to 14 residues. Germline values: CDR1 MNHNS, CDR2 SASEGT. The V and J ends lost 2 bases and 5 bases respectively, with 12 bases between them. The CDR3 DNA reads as TGTGCCAGCAGTGAATTTAAGACGGGGACTGAAGCTTTCTTT. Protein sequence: CASSEFKTGTEAFF.

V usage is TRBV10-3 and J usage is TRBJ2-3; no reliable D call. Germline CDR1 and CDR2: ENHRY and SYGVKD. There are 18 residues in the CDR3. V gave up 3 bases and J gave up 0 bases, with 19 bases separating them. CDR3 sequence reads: CAISDSSWARSSTDTQYF. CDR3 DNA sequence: TGTGCCATCAGTGATTCATCCTGGGCTAGGTCTAGCACAGATACGCAGTATTTT.

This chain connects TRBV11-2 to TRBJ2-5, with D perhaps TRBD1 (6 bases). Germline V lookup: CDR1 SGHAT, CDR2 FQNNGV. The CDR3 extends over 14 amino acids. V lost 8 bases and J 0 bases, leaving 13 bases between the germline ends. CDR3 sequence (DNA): TGTGCCAGCGCGGACAGTCTCTACCAAGAGACCCAGTACTTC. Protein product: CASADSLYQETQYF. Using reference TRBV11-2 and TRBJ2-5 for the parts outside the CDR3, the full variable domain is EAGVAQSPRYKIIEKRQSVAFWCNPISGHATLYWYQQILGQGPKLLIQFQNNGVVDDSQLPKDRFSAERLKGVDSTLKIQPAKLEDSAVYLCASADSLYQETQYFGPGTRLLVL.

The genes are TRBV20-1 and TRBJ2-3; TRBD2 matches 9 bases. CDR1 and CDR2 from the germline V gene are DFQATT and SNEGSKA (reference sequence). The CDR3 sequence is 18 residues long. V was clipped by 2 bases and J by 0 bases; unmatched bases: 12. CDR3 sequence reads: CSARSYSSSGVSTDTQYF. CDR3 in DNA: TGCAGTGCTAGATCCTACTCTTCTAGCGGGGTTAGCACAGATACGCAGTATTTT.

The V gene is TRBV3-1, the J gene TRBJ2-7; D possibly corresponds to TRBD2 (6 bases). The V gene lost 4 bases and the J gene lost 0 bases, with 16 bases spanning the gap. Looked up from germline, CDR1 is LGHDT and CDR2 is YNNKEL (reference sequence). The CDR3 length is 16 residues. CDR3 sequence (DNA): TGTGCCAGCAGCCCTCACGGCGGGGCCAGCTCCTACGAGCAGTACTTC. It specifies CASSPHGGASSYEQYF.

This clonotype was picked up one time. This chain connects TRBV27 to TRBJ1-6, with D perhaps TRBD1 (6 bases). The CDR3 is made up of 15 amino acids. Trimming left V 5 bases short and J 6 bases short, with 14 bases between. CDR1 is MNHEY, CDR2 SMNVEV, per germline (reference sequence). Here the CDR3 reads CASSGGGRGNSPLHF. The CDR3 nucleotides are TGTGCCAGCAGTGGGGGGGGCCGCGGTAATTCACCCCTCCACTTT.

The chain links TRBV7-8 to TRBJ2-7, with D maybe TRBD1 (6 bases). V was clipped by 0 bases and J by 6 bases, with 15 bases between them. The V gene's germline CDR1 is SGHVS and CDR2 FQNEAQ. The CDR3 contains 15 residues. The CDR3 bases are TGTGCCAGCAGCTTAGCCAGGCAGGGGTGGTTCGAGCAGTACTTC. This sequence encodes CASSLARQGWFEQYF.

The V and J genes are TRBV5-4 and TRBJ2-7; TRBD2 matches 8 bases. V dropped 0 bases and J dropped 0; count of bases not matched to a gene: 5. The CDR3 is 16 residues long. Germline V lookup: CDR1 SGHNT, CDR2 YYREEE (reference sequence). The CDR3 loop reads CASSLAYGGVSYEQYF. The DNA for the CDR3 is TGTGCCAGCAGCTTGGCCTACGGGGGGGTCTCCTACGAGCAGTACTTC.

Here the CDR3 DNA reads TGCAGTGCTCCCGCATGGGACAGGGAAGTAGCCAAAAACATTCAGTACTTC. Protein sequence: CSAPAWDREVAKNIQYF. The chain recombines TRBV20-1 with TRBJ2-4; 9 bases are shared with TRBD1. After removal of 5 bases from V and 0 bases from J, the junction contained 11 bases not matched to a gene. This CDR3 has 17 residues. Germline V gene lookup returns CDR1 DFQATT and CDR2 SNEGSKA (reference sequence).